One and the same sample provided the 13 T cell receptor beta chains below, sequenced in a study of blood T cell repertoires in COVID-19. The protocol was immunoSEQ multiplex PCR, while the TCRdb copy is restricted to in-frame clones and leaves out a portion. The sample includes around 450,000 clones, roughly 89% of them seen just once. Input material: peripheral blood. These receptors came from a woman aged 30 to 39 with acute or convalescent COVID-19.

V usage is TRBV23-1 and J usage is TRBJ2-5; D is uncertain. TRBV23-1 is classed as an ORF, of uncertain function. The V and J ends lost 2 bases and 3 bases respectively, with 7 bases between them. This CDR3 is 13 amino acids long. The CDR3 DNA reads TGCGCCAGCAGTCAAGTCTTAAAAGAGACCCAGTACTTC. Protein sequence: CASSQVLKETQYF.

The DNA for the CDR3 is TGTGCCAGCAGCCACACCCCGAGACAGACCTGGGGCAAAAACATTCAGTACTTC. It specifies CASSHTPRQTWGKNIQYF. The chain employs TRBV11-3 and TRBJ2-4, with a weak D call TRBD1 (5 bases). Germline-derived CDR1 and CDR2 are SGHNT and YENEEA. The CDR3 totals 18 residues. The ends were cut back, 5 bases at V and 3 bases at J, with 23 bases in the middle.

The chain combines TRBV6-6 with TRBJ1-6; D uncertain. Trimming shortened V by 8 bases and J by 10 bases, and 12 bases separated the two germline ends. Germline values: CDR1 MNHNY, CDR2 SVGAGI (reference sequence). This CDR3 contains 12 residues. Written as DNA, the CDR3 is TGTGCCAGCCAGCAGGCTGAATCACCCCTCCACTTT. Its translation: CASQQAESPLHF.

This rearrangement joins TRBV30 to TRBJ2-5; perhaps TRBD2 as D (5 bases). In germline, CDR1 is GTSNPN, CDR2 SVGIG (reference sequence). V lost 1 base to trimming and J lost 5 bases, with 11 bases between them. The CDR3 totals 13 residues. The CDR3 loop is CAWSGIRGETQYF. CDR3 coding DNA: TGTGCCTGGAGTGGAATTCGGGGTGAGACCCAGTACTTC.

This sequence joins TRBV2 and TRBJ2-3; D possibly corresponds to TRBD2 (6 bases). From germline, CDR1 is SNHLY and CDR2 FYNNEI. The CDR3 sequence is 16 residues long. The V end lost 6 bases, the J end lost 5 bases, and 21 bases lay between the germline ends. The CDR3 sequence is CASRGEGGGAGDTQYF. The CDR3 DNA sequence: TGTGCCAGCAGGGGCGAAGGAGGAGGGGCAGGAGATACGCAGTATTTT.

V is TRBV9 and J is TRBJ2-7; 9 bases map to TRBD1. This CDR3 region has 17 residues. Germline V lookup: CDR1 SGDLS, CDR2 YYNGEE. Trimming at V came to 0 bases and at J to 8 bases, leaving 15 bases not matched to a gene. The CDR3, as DNA: TGTGCCAGCAGCGTAGAAATTGGGACAGGGAAGATCCACCAGCAGTACTTC. Protein product: CASSVEIGTGKIHQQYF.

The chain is built from TRBV29-1 and TRBJ1-2; 7 bases are shared with TRBD1. This CDR3 has 15 amino acids. Germline V gene data show CDR1 as SQVTM and CDR2 as ANQGSEA. Losses at the gene ends were 5 bases for V and 2 bases for J; bases not matched to a gene: 11. The CDR3 DNA reads as TGCAGCGTTTCGCGTTCCGGGACAGAGAACTATGGCTACACCTTC. The encoded protein is CSVSRSGTENYGYTF.

The V and J genes are TRBV24-1 and TRBJ1-2; no definite D call. The CDR3 sequence is 13 residues long. Trimming removed 2 bases from V and 8 bases from J, with 11 bases in between. CDR1 is KGHDR and CDR2 is SFDVKD in the germline V gene. The CDR3 loop reads CATSDSSARGYTF. The CDR3 nucleotides read TGTGCCACCAGTGATTCATCGGCCAGGGGCTACACCTTC.

This sequence joins TRBV4-1 and TRBJ2-4, with D possibly matching TRBD1 (6 bases). The CDR3 totals 20 residues. Germline CDR1 is MGHRA and CDR2 is YSYEKL. V was shortened by 0 bases and J by 1 base, with 22 bases between the two germline ends. CDR3 region: CASSQEWRSGRGTAKNIQYF. The CDR3 bases are TGCGCCAGCAGCCAAGAATGGCGGAGTGGTAGGGGGACGGCCAAAAACATTCAGTACTTC.

The V call is TRBV28, the J call TRBJ1-1; D remains ambiguous. CDR1 is MDHEN, CDR2 SYDVKM, per germline. This CDR3 comprises 14 residues. The V gene lost 1 base and the J gene lost 10 bases, with 16 bases spanning the gap. The CDR3 coding sequence is TGTGCCAGCAGTTTATTCGTGTGGACGGCGGGAGCTTTCTTT. Its protein product is CASSLFVWTAGAFF.

V and J are TRBV15 and TRBJ2-3; 7 bases agree with TRBD2. The ends lost 8 bases at V and 2 bases at J; junction bases unmatched: 10. From germline, CDR1 is LNHNV and CDR2 YYDKDF (reference sequence). The CDR3 loop spans 15 amino acids. In DNA form, the CDR3 reads TGTGCCACCTGGAGAGGGCGGGGGTACACAGATACGCAGTATTTT. Residues: CATWRGRGYTDTQYF. Full variable domain (missing parts from reference TRBV15 and TRBJ2-3): DAMVIQNPRYQVTQFGKPVTLSCSQTLNHNVMYWYQQKSSQAPKLLFHYYDKDFNNEADTPDNFQSRRPNTSFCFLDIRSPGLGDTAMYLCATWRGRGYTDTQYFGPGTRLTVL.

The chain couples TRBV27 to TRBJ1-2; maybe TRBD1 (6 bases). CDR1 and CDR2 (germline): MNHEY, SMNVEV (reference sequence). The CDR3 is 15 amino acids. Trimming took off 6 bases at V and 3 bases at J, with 17 bases between the two ends. CDR3 residues: CASRVWGLGDYGYTF. The CDR3 DNA reads as TGTGCCAGCAGGGTATGGGGGCTAGGCGACTATGGCTACACCTTC.

The rearrangement joins TRBV15 to TRBJ2-5; 9 nucleotides agree with TRBD2. Per the germline V gene, CDR1 is LNHNV and CDR2 is YYDKDF (reference sequence). The CDR3 sequence is 15 residues long. The V and J ends lost 8 bases and 2 bases, in that order; junction bases with no gene match: 9. The CDR3: CATGGGLAGQETQYF. The CDR3 region has the DNA TGTGCCACCGGGGGGGGACTAGCAGGACAAGAGACCCAGTACTTC. The full variable domain, completed using reference TRBV15 and TRBJ2-5, is DAMVIQNPRYQVTQFGKPVTLSCSQTLNHNVMYWYQQKSSQAPKLLFHYYDKDFNNEADTPDNFQSRRPNTSFCFLDIRSPGLGDTAMYLCATGGGLAGQETQYFGPGTRLLVL.